The 16 T cell receptor beta chains given below trace back to one sample, sequenced in a study of T cell clonality in common variable immunodeficiency. Findings and limits, study-wide: Reportedly, TCR beta sequences from common variable immunodeficiency showed fewer deletions and N-nucleotide insertions.

These receptors' antigens are unknown. This table comes from immunoSEQ multiplex PCR, and its TCRdb copy is limited to in-frame clones, with some not included. The table lists roughly 5,000 clones, with no singletons. The sequenced sample consisted of peripheral blood mononuclear cells. These TCRs come from a human donor with common variable immunodeficiency.

This clone was counted ten times or more. The read halts 3 residues ahead of the CDR3 end, with the missing end drawn from the germline J gene. The rearrangement uses TRBV20-1 and TRBJ2-2; D unresolved. There are 14 residues in the CDR3. V lost 6 bases and J lost 3, with 14 bases in between. CDR1 and CDR2 from the germline V gene are DFQATT and SNEGSKA (reference sequence). The CDR3 sequence: CSAAPIAYTGELFF. CDR3 bases read: TGCAGTGCAGCCCCGATAGCCTACACCGGGGAG.

Of note for this clone: The sequence runs out 3 residues before the end of the CDR3; the remainder is reconstructed from the germline J gene. V gene TRBV7-2 combines with J gene TRBJ1-1; D call uncertain. Per the germline V gene, CDR1 is SGHTA and CDR2 is FQGNSA. The CDR3 is made up of 15 amino acids. The V and J ends lost 3 bases and 6 bases respectively, with 17 bases between them. The CDR3 region is CASSFQLVASAEAFF. The covered CDR3 bases are TGTGCCAGCAGCTTCCAGCTTGTCGCAAGCGCTGAA.

This clone was found a few times. The CDR3 extends 3 residues past the end of the read, so its final part is completed from the germline J gene. V is TRBV19 and J is TRBJ1-1, with D possibly matching TRBD1 (5 bases). The CDR3 sequence is 13 residues long. V was shortened by 3 bases and J by 3 bases, with 8 bases between the two germline ends. Germline V CDR1 and CDR2: LNHDA, SQIVND (reference sequence). The sequenced CDR3 bases are TGTGCCAGTAGTATGAGGGGAGACACTGAA. Its translation is CASSMRGDTE. The whole CDR3 sequence is CASSMRGDTEAFF.

This clone was found a few times. The read stops 3 residues short of the end of the CDR3; the missing end is completed from the germline J gene. The V call is TRBV6-2 or TRBV6-3, the J call TRBJ1-5; TRBD1 might be the D (5 bases). This CDR3 is 13 amino acids long. The ends were cut back, 5 bases at V and 4 bases at J, with 9 bases in the middle. CDR1 and CDR2 from the germline V gene are MNHEY and SVGEGT. CDR3 protein: CASSQTDNQPQHF. Incomplete CDR3 DNA: TGTGCCAGCAGTCAGACAGATAATCAGCCC.

This clone was detected only a few times. The read comes to an end 3 residues before the CDR3 does, leaving the germline J gene to fill in the end. The chain carries TRBV18 and TRBJ1-1; D possibly corresponds to TRBD1 (6 bases). Germline CDR1 and CDR2: KGHSH and LQKENI. The CDR3 has 15 amino acids. The ends were cut back, 2 bases at V and 0 bases at J, with 10 bases in the middle. The sequenced part of the CDR3 DNA is TGTGCCAGCTCACCATCCAGGGACATGAACACTGAA. The encoded protein is CASSPSRDMNTE. The full CDR3 protein reads CASSPSRDMNTEAFF.

This clone was recorded a few times. Sequencing ends 3 residues short of the CDR3 end; the germline J gene provides the rest. The chain couples TRBV29-1 to TRBJ2-7; TRBD1 might be the D (6 bases). The CDR3 totals 12 residues. Germline CDR1 is SQVTM and CDR2 is ANQGSEA. V was cut by 6 bases and J by 2 bases, with 11 bases left in between. The sequenced part of the CDR3 DNA is TGCAGCGTGGGACATTATGCCTACGAG. Protein sequence: CSVGHYAYE. The whole CDR3 is CSVGHYAYEQYF.

In its sample, this clone was seen many times. The read terminates 3 residues ahead of where the CDR3 ends, so the germline J gene completes it. The V and J genes are TRBV6-2 or TRBV6-3 and TRBJ1-5, with 7 bases fitting TRBD1. V trimming: 6 bases; J trimming: 2 bases; junction bases outside the gene matches: 4. The CDR3 sequence is 14 residues long. Germline V gives CDR1 MNHEY, CDR2 SVGEGT. The covered CDR3 bases are TGTGCCAGCAGGTCCGGGACAGGCAATCAGCCC. Protein: CASRSGTGNQP. The entire CDR3 protein is CASRSGTGNQPQHF.

A note on this clone: The CDR3 end is not reached by the read, which stops 3 residues before it; the germline J gene fills it in. This rearrangement joins TRBV7-2 to TRBJ1-4; 8 positions match TRBD1. This CDR3 spans 13 amino acids. Germline V gene lookup returns CDR1 SGHTA and CDR2 FQGNSA. The V segment lost 5 bases and the J segment 7 bases; nucleotides outside the gene matches: 3. CDR3 sequence: CASSTDRVEKLFF. Partial CDR3 DNA: TGTGCCAGCAGCACGGACAGGGTTGAAAAA.

Concerning this clone itself: The DNA ends 3 residues before the CDR3 does, and the rest of the CDR3 is filled in from the germline J gene. The rearrangement uses TRBV5-1 and TRBJ2-3, with 7 bases lining up with TRBD1. The germline gives CDR1 SGHRS, CDR2 YFSETQ. V shed 1 base, J shed 2 bases, and the junction held 4 bases outside the gene matches. This CDR3 region has 15 residues. The CDR3 sequence is CASSLLGTDTDTQYF. CDR3 DNA, as far as it was read: TGCGCCAGCAGCTTGCTCGGGACAGACACAGATACG.

This clone occurred a few times. The CDR3 end is not reached by the read, which stops 3 residues before it; the germline J gene fills it in. The gene calls are TRBV2 and TRBJ1-1, with a possible D match to TRBD1 (5 bases). The CDR3 is 13 amino acids. Germline V gene sequence: CDR1 SNHLY, CDR2 FYNNEI. Trimming took 9 bases from V and 6 from J, leaving 17 bases between them. The CDR3 protein is CARGDGGSPEAFF. The part of the CDR3 DNA that was read is TGTGCCAGGGGGGACGGGGGGAGTCCTGAA. The full variable domain, its missing parts supplied by reference TRBV2 and TRBJ1-1, is EPEVTQTPSHQVTQMGQEVILRCVPISNHLYFYWYRQILGQKVEFLVSFYNNEISEKSEIFDDQFSVERPDGSNFTLKIRSTKLEDSAMYFCARGDGGSPEAFFGQGTRLTVV.

This clone was seen at least ten times. The CDR3 end is not reached by the read, which stops 3 residues before it; the germline J gene fills it in. This chain uses TRBV13 with TRBJ2-4; possibly TRBD1 for D (5 bases). This CDR3 spans 16 amino acids. With 2 bases removed from V and 1 base from J, the gap between germline ends came to 12 bases. Germline V gene data show CDR1 as PRHDT and CDR2 as FYEKMQ (reference sequence). The CDR3 protein is CASSLLPGMAKNIQYF. The sequenced part of the CDR3 DNA is TGTGCCAGCAGCTTACTTCCAGGGATGGCCAAAAACATT.

As regards this clone: The read ends 3 residues early relative to the CDR3; the germline J gene fills the gap. V usage is TRBV6-1 and J usage is TRBJ1-6; 7 nucleotides line up with TRBD1. Germline-derived CDR1 and CDR2 are MNHNS and SASEGT. This CDR3 contains 16 residues. V shed 0 bases, J shed 4 bases, and the junction held 3 bases outside the gene matches. CDR3 sequence: CASSEAAGQYNSPLHF. Incomplete CDR3 DNA: TGTGCCAGCAGTGAAGCGGCGGGACAGTATAATTCACCC.

A few counts support this clone. Sequencing ends 3 residues short of the CDR3 end; the germline J gene provides the rest. V is TRBV7-9 and J is TRBJ2-2, with 11 bases lining up with TRBD2. The CDR3 covers 15 residues. V lost 4 bases to trimming and J lost 9 bases; unmatched junction nucleotides: 7. Germline CDR1 is SEHNR and CDR2 is FQNEAQ (reference sequence). The CDR3 sequence is CASSSTSGKTRELFF. Partial CDR3 DNA: TGTGCCAGCAGCTCGACTAGCGGGAAAACCCGGGAG.

As for this clone: The missing CDR3 end, 3 residues past where the read stops, is filled in from the germline J gene. Distinct nucleotide sequences in the sample also encode this CDR3. V usage is TRBV18 and J usage is TRBJ1-1, with TRBD1 as a possible D gene (5 bases). Trimming removed 5 bases from V and 5 bases from J, with 15 bases in between. CDR1 is KGHSH and CDR2 is LQKENI in the germline V gene. The CDR3 covers 14 residues. CDR3 residues: CASSSEGKATEAFF. The sequenced part of the CDR3 DNA is TGTGCCAGCTCATCCGAGGGGAAGGCGACTGAA.

Concerning this clone: The CDR3 end is not reached by the read, which stops 3 residues before it; the germline J gene fills it in. This chain joins TRBV7-9 and TRBJ2-1; 10 bases fit TRBD1. The CDR3 consists of 15 residues. Germline CDR1 is SEHNR and CDR2 is FQNEAQ (reference sequence). After removal of 0 bases from V and 8 bases from J, the junction contained 4 bases not matched to a gene. Incomplete CDR3 DNA: TGTGCCAGCAGCTTAGCGCAAGGGACAGGGGATGAG. Amino acids: CASSLAQGTGDE. The whole CDR3 protein reads CASSLAQGTGDEQFF.

With regard to this clone: The read ends 3 residues shy of where the CDR3 ends; the end is completed using the germline J gene. This chain connects TRBV18 to TRBJ1-1; no definite D call. Trimming shortened V by 3 bases and J by 3 bases, and 8 bases separated the two germline ends. The CDR3 has 13 amino acids. CDR1 and CDR2 (germline): KGHSH, LQKENI. The CDR3 sequence is CASSPGQDTEAFF. The CDR3 DNA, read in part, is TGTGCCAGCTCACCCGGTCAGGACACTGAA.